One and the same sample provided the 7 T cell receptor beta chains below, sequenced in a study of blood T cell repertoires in COVID-19 (dated by TCRdb to 2020 to 2022). The library was produced with the immunoSEQ multiplex PCR assay. TCRdb obtained this table from immuneACCESS and retained in-frame rearrangements with V and J assigned. These tables miss some clones; where compared with another copy, unresolved V genes account for less than half of the shortfall, and the remainder is unexplained. Across this sample there are 150,000 or so clones, with 84% seen only once. The ten largest clones represent roughly 7.3% of the sample. The sequenced sample was PBMCs or T cells enriched from blood (not recorded which). The receptors shown here come from a woman aged 45-59 years who had recovered from COVID-19.

The chain employs TRBV7-3 and TRBJ1-1; D ambiguous. Germline-derived CDR1 and CDR2 are SGHTA and FQGTGA. Trimming pared 0 bases from V and 2 bases from J, leaving 10 bases between. The CDR3 runs 15 residues. The CDR3 nucleotides read TGTGCCAGCAGCTTAACGGAGGGTGCCAACACTGAAGCTTTCTTT. Translated, it gives CASSLTEGANTEAFF. Looking up the rest from reference TRBV7-3 and TRBJ1-1 gives the full variable domain: GAGVSQTPSNKVTEKGKYVELRCDPISGHTALYWYRQSLGQGPEFLIYFQGTGAADDSGLPNDRFFAVRPEGSVSTLKIQRTERGDSAVYLCASSLTEGANTEAFFGQGTRLTVV.

V gene TRBV7-2 combines with J gene TRBJ2-6; the match to TRBD1 covers 8 bases. The length of the CDR3 is 16 residues. Trimming took 5 bases from V and 1 from J; bases not matched to a gene: 4. Germline V gives CDR1 SGHTA, CDR2 FQGNSA. The CDR3 region is CASSTWTGSGANVLTF. CDR3 bases: TGTGCCAGCAGCACCTGGACAGGGTCTGGGGCCAACGTCCTGACTTTC.

The V gene is TRBV10-3, the J gene TRBJ2-1; perhaps TRBD2 as D (7 bases). Trimming left V 10 bases short and J 6 bases short, with 22 bases between. The CDR3 consists of 15 residues. The germline gives CDR1 ENHRY, CDR2 SYGVKD. As DNA, the CDR3 is TGTGCCACACTTCTCACGGGGGGCCAGGGCAATGAGCAGTTCTTC. Translating it yields CATLLTGGQGNEQFF.

This clone has a single count. J is TRBJ1-4 and V is TRBV5-6, with TRBD1 identical over 7 bases. The CDR3 is 14 residues long. The V and J ends lost 3 bases and 2 bases, in that order; junction bases with no gene match: 1. The germline V gene has CDR1 SGHDT and CDR2 YYEEEE. The CDR3 here is CASSWGQTNEKLFF. Written as DNA, the CDR3 is TGTGCCAGCAGCTGGGGACAGACTAATGAAAAACTGTTTTTT. Full variable domain (missing parts from reference TRBV5-6 and TRBJ1-4): DAGVTQSPTHLIKTRGQQVTLRCSPKSGHDTVSWYQQALGQGPQFIFQYYEEEERQRGNFPDRFSGHQFPNYSSELNVNALLLGDSALYLCASSWGQTNEKLFFGSGTQLSVL.

V gene TRBV19 combines with J gene TRBJ1-4; D call uncertain. Trimming stripped 5 bases from V and 3 bases from J, with 10 bases between. Looked up from germline, CDR1 is LNHDA and CDR2 is SQIVND (reference sequence). The CDR3 is 14 residues long. DNA of the CDR3: TGTGCCAGTAGTTATCTCGGGGCTAATGAAAAACTGTTTTTT. Protein product: CASSYLGANEKLFF.

The chain recombines TRBV10-3 with TRBJ1-1, with D possibly TRBD1 on 5 matching bases. The germline V gene has CDR1 ENHRY and CDR2 SYGVKD. The CDR3 runs 15 residues. V gave up 4 bases and J gave up 5 bases, with 17 bases separating them. CDR3 nucleotides: TGTGCCATCAGTGCCGGGGGTCGGCGGGTAACTGAAGCTTTCTTT. Its protein is CAISAGGRRVTEAFF.

The chain combines TRBV28 with TRBJ2-7; D possibly corresponds to TRBD1 (6 bases). This CDR3 spans 13 amino acids. CDR1 MDHEN and CDR2 SYDVKM come from the germline V gene. Trimming left V 6 bases short and J 3 bases short, with 12 bases between. The CDR3 bases are TGTGCCAGCAGAACAGGGTGGGTCTACGAGCAGTACTTC. Protein product: CASRTGWVYEQYF.